This is a list of T cell receptor beta chains from one sample in a study of HIV-infected children after antiretroviral therapy interruption. TCRdb itself ran the 3' RACE reads through MiXCR, one entry per CDR3 protein. This sample has approximately 89,000 distinct CDR3 sequences, with about 7% found just once. Sequenced here: CD45RA+ CD4+ T cells from PBMCs, pooled from several time points, sampled from a donor given antiretroviral therapy, either interrupted or continuous. The receptors here all came from a pool of human donors with HIV. The CDR3 runs from the conserved cysteine through the conserved F or W. The order of the fields is CDR3 protein, J gene, V gene.

CASSLSWGAGGGTQYF | TRBJ2-3 | TRBV27
CASSKGFAYEQYF | TRBJ2-7 | TRBV12-3/TRBV12-4
CSARVSLQETQYF | TRBJ2-5 | TRBV20-1
CASRRTVYNEKLFF | TRBJ1-4 | TRBV10-2
CASAPEGGNYGYTF | TRBJ1-2 | TRBV6-4
CASSPENRPEQYF | TRBJ2-7 | TRBV18
CASSPGGTDTQYF | TRBJ2-3 | TRBV7-3
CASSQSKACYEQYF | TRBJ2-7 | TRBV23-1
CASSLFLQGGIQYF | TRBJ2-4 | TRBV27
CASSLIQGAEAFF | TRBJ1-1 | TRBV7-3
CSGQGTAGQITDTQYF | TRBJ2-3 | TRBV29-1
CASSQDRTGVAFF | TRBJ1-1 | TRBV3-1
CASGVQGVGYTF | TRBJ1-2 | TRBV6-1
CASSPGGGTGNTIYF | TRBJ1-3 | TRBV4-1
CASSLDMSVHGYTF | TRBJ1-2 | TRBV11-2
CASSPPGLYGYTF | TRBJ1-2 | TRBV4-1
CASTTVTLQYNEQFF | TRBJ2-1 | TRBV19
CATAVGETQYF | TRBJ2-5 | TRBV24-1
CASSLGRAPNEKLFF | TRBJ1-4 | TRBV5-5
CAISGVGGGGYGYTF | TRBJ1-2 | TRBV10-3
CSAIWTGTYEQYF | TRBJ2-7 | TRBV20-1
CASLRYGKDTGELFF | TRBJ2-2 | TRBV19
CASSFGTSGSHSTDTQYF | TRBJ2-3 | TRBV7-2
CASSGSPTGELFF | TRBJ2-2 | TRBV6-6
CASSLSDRGTDTQYF | TRBJ2-3 | TRBV12-3/TRBV12-4
CVSSLLGQGAGEQYF | TRBJ2-7 | TRBV5-1
CSASPSGTLSNQPQHF | TRBJ1-5 | TRBV20-1
CASSLDAAKNIQYF | TRBJ2-4 | TRBV27
CASRESYEQYF | TRBJ2-7 | TRBV28
CASSLAGVAGNTIYF | TRBJ1-3 | TRBV5-4
CSIGARSGDEQYF | TRBJ2-7 | TRBV29-1
CASSQETRSRHEQYF | TRBJ2-7 | TRBV4-1
CASSFAPSEQYF | TRBJ2-7 | TRBV12-3/TRBV12-4
CASEKGQGEVIGELFF | TRBJ2-2 | TRBV25-1
CASSYRDIAYNEQFF | TRBJ2-1 | TRBV6-5
CASSQKDRGMIAFF | TRBJ1-1 | TRBV4-2
CSVEEVGEQYF | TRBJ2-7 | TRBV29-1
CASSLDHATGELFF | TRBJ2-2 | TRBV5-1
CASSFSGRGNQPQHF | TRBJ1-5 | TRBV7-9
CASSSHDRGQGPYLNTEAFF | TRBJ1-1 | TRBV27
CSVERRGMNTEAFF | TRBJ1-1 | TRBV29-1
CASSNPGTGTGNTIYF | TRBJ1-3 | TRBV19
CASSQGGLSGNTIYF | TRBJ1-3 | TRBV12-3/TRBV12-4
CSASGQGAKQYF | TRBJ2-7 | TRBV20-1
CASSLVANEQFF | TRBJ2-1 | TRBV13
CASSESGVLYEQYF | TRBJ2-7 | TRBV10-1
CASSYRGGDTEAFF | TRBJ1-1 | TRBV6-5